Included here is one T cell receptor (beta chain) sequence, with context. Its specificity is not known. The data are from a study of glioma-infiltrating T cells. The iRepertoire nested amplicon-rescue multiplex PCR amplified TCR alpha and beta CDR3s from RNA. One-step reverse transcription and amplification started from approximately 100-400 ng of tissue mRNA or PBMC total RNA. Each CDR3 protein gets one entry after TCRdb re-called the multiplex PCR reads with MiXCR. The table includes about 140,000 distinct CDR3 sequences, roughly two fifths detected once. Study-level results: Gliomas, especially low-grade, showed above-expected tissue-blood divergence; non-neoplastic patients showed below. Very few CDR3 sequences were shared between tissue and blood.

Per the germline V gene, CDR1 is MDHEN and CDR2 is SYDVKM. The CDR3 is 12 amino acids. J lost 7 bases, V lost 3 bases, and 2 bases had no gene match. The chain joins TRBV28 to TRBJ1-2, with TRBD1 matching 7 bases. This clonotype was sampled from a human donor with low-grade glioma or glioblastoma, undergoing nonglioma brain surgery, or in good health (not recorded which). Source material: glioma tissue, nonneoplastic brain tissue, or PBMCs (not recorded which). The CDR3 protein is CASSLTGSGYTF. In nucleotides, the CDR3 is TGTGCCAGCAGTTTGACAGGGTCTGGCTACACCTTC.